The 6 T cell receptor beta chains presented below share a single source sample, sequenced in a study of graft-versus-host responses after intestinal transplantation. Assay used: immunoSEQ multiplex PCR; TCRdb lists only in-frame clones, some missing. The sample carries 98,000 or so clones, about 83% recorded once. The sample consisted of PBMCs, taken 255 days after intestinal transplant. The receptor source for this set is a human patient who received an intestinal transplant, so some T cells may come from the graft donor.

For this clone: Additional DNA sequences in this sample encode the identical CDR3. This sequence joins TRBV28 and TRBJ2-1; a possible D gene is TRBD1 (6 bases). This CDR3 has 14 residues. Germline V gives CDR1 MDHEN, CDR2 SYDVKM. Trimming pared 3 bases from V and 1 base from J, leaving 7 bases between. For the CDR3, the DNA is TGTGCCAGCAGTTTTCAGGGGTCCTACAATGAGCAGTTCTTC. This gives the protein CASSFQGSYNEQFF.

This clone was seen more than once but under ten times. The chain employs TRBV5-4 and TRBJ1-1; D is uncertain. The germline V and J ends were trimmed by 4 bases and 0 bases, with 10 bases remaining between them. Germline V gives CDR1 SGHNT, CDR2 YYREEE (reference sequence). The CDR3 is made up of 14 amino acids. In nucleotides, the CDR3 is TGTGCCAGCAGCATTGACGTTATGAACACTGAAGCTTTCTTT. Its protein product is CASSIDVMNTEAFF.

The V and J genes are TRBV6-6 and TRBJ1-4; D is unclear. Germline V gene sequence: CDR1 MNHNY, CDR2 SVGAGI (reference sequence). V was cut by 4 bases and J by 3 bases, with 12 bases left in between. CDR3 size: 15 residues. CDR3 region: CASSSHPGPNEKLFF. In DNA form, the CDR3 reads TGTGCCAGCAGTTCGCACCCGGGCCCTAATGAAAAACTGTTTTTT.

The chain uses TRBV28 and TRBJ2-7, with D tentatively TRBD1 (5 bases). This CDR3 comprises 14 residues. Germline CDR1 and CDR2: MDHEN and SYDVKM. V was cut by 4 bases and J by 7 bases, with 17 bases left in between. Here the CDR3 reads CASSWAGLLWEQYF. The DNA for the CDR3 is TGTGCCAGCAGTTGGGCAGGGCTACTCTGGGAGCAGTACTTC.

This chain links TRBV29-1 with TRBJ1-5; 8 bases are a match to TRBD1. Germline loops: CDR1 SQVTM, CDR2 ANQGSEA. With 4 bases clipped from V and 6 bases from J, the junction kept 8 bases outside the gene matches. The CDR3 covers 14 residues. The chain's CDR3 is CSVAQDRDRQPQHF. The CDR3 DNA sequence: TGCAGCGTTGCGCAGGACAGGGATCGTCAGCCCCAGCATTTT.

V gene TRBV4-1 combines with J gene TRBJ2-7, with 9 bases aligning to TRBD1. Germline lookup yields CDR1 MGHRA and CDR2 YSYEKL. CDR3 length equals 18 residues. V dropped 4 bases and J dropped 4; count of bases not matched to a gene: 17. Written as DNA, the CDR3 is TGCGCCAGCAGCCTACTATTCCCGGGACAGGGTCCCTGGTACGAGCAGTACTTC. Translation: CASSLLFPGQGPWYEQYF.